A selection of T cell receptor beta chains follows, all from one sample in a study of shared clonotypes between healthy human individuals. The table came from immunoSEQ multiplex PCR; TCRdb's copy has only in-frame clones and leaves some out. Of about half a million clones listed, more than 65% are singletons. The sequenced sample was PBMCs. The receptors stem from a woman aged 40 to 49 in good health. Some clones in this sample may be carry-over from other donors' samples. The CDR3 runs from the conserved cysteine through the conserved F or W. The D gene is left open where the match is weak. Clone size, where shown, is once, few, many, or a class for clones that have expanded.

CASSQDTWADTQYF	TGCGCCAGCAGCCAAGATACCTGGGCAGATACGCAGTATTTT	NA	TRBV4-1	TRBJ2-3	NA
CAWGSSGNTIYF	TGTGCCTGGGGCTCCTCTGGAAACACCATATATTTT	NA	TRBV30	TRBJ1-3	NA
CATSRNSGPGNEQFF	TGTGCCACCAGCAGAAATAGCGGTCCCGGGAATGAGCAGTTCTTC	NA	TRBV15	TRBJ2-1	NA
CASSLGLAGTLGYEQYF	TGCGCCAGCAGCTTGGGACTAGCGGGGACCCTGGGCTACGAGCAGTACTTC	TRBD2	TRBV5-1	TRBJ2-7	NA
CASSQQPMSSVSHNEQFF	TGTGCCAGCAGCCAGCAGCCAATGTCTAGCGTCTCCCACAATGAGCAGTTCTTC	NA	TRBV4-2	TRBJ2-1	NA
CASSRAQGTYEQYF	TGCGCCAGCAGTCGGGCACAGGGGACCTACGAGCAGTACTTC	TRBD1	TRBV23-1	TRBJ2-7	NA
CASSPTTSGSVNEQFF	TGTGCCAGCAGCCCGACGACTAGCGGGAGTGTTAATGAGCAGTTCTTC	TRBD2	TRBV7-3	TRBJ2-1	NA
CASSHTVYEQYF	TGTGCCAGCAGCCATACGGTCTACGAGCAGTACTTC	NA	TRBV7-9	TRBJ2-7	NA
CASSLGGVGGNPYEQYF	TGTGCCAGCAGCTTGGGTGGCGTCGGGGGGAACCCCTACGAGCAGTACTTC	TRBD2	TRBV5-5	TRBJ2-7	once
CASSVTRFHEQYF	TGTGCCAGCTCAGTCACCCGTTTTCACGAGCAGTACTTC	NA	TRBV7-8	TRBJ2-7	NA
CAWGRLANTGELFF	TGTGCCTGGGGGAGGCTCGCGAACACCGGGGAGCTGTTTTTT	NA	TRBV30	TRBJ2-2	few
CASSQGTSGNTIYF	TGCGCCAGCAGCCAGGGGACCTCTGGAAACACCATATATTTT	NA	TRBV5-1	TRBJ1-3	NA
CASSFSEGQETQYF	TGTGCCAGCAGTTTTTCAGAGGGCCAAGAGACCCAGTACTTC	NA	TRBV2	TRBJ2-5	NA
CASSLAGDNEQFF	TGTGCCAGCAGCTTGGCGGGAGACAATGAGCAGTTCTTC	TRBD2	TRBV27	TRBJ2-1	NA
CASSLFSLVNEQFF	TGTGCCAGCAGTTTATTCTCCCTAGTCAATGAGCAGTTCTTC	NA	TRBV27	TRBJ2-1	NA
CASSGRDRGPGYTF	TGTGCCAGCAGCGGCCGGGACAGGGGGCCGGGCTACACCTTC	TRBD1	TRBV9	TRBJ1-2	NA
CASSVGTGASTEAFF	TGTGCCAGCAGCGTAGGCACAGGGGCTTCCACTGAAGCTTTCTTT	TRBD1	TRBV9	TRBJ1-1	NA
CASSLATGYYGYTF	TGTGCCAGCAGCTTAGCTACAGGGTACTATGGCTACACCTTC	NA	TRBV11-2	TRBJ1-2	NA
CASSPDRGLGNQPQHF	TGTGCCAGCAGCCCGGACAGGGGGCTTGGCAATCAGCCCCAGCATTTT	TRBD1	TRBV4-2	TRBJ1-5	many
CASSQNPWEFTGELFF	TGTGCCAGCAGCCAAAACCCCTGGGAGTTCACCGGGGAGCTGTTTTTT	NA	TRBV7-2	TRBJ2-2	NA
CASSLEGLAGVNEQYF	TGCGCCAGCAGCTTGGAGGGACTAGCGGGAGTTAACGAGCAGTACTTC	TRBD2	TRBV5-1	TRBJ2-7	NA
CASSLGTDATNEKLFF	TGTGCCAGCAGCCTGGGGACAGATGCAACTAATGAAAAACTGTTTTTT	TRBD1	TRBV7-9	TRBJ1-4	NA
CASSSRQGGEDGYTF	TGCGCCAGCAGCTCTCGACAGGGAGGGGAAGATGGCTACACCTTC	TRBD1	TRBV5-1	TRBJ1-2	NA
CASKLAGVPSGTQYF	TGTGCCAGCAAACTAGCGGGAGTACCCTCGGGGACCCAGTACTTC	TRBD2	TRBV6-6	TRBJ2-5	NA
CASSSGTSGEYNEQFF	TGTGCCAGCAGCTCAGGGACTAGCGGGGAGTACAATGAGCAGTTCTTC	TRBD2	TRBV7-8	TRBJ2-1	NA
CASSKARAFF	TGTGCCAGCAGTAAAGCTAGGGCTTTCTTT	NA	TRBV28	TRBJ1-1	NA
CASSVLAGRSDTQYF	TGTGCCAGCAGTGTACTAGCGGGAAGATCAGATACGCAGTATTTT	TRBD2	TRBV6-6	TRBJ2-3	few
CASNKQGINEQYF	TGTGCCAGCAATAAACAGGGTATAAACGAGCAGTACTTC	NA	TRBV27	TRBJ2-7	NA
CASSLGLASDTQYF	TGTGCCAGCAGCTTGGGACTAGCCTCAGATACGCAGTATTTT	TRBD2	TRBV7-6	TRBJ2-3	NA
CASSFAWNTEAFF	TGTGCCAGCAGCTTTGCGTGGAACACTGAAGCTTTCTTT	NA	TRBV7-2	TRBJ1-1	once
CASSYSTGYEQYF	TGTGCCAGCAGTTACTCGACAGGGTACGAGCAGTACTTC	TRBD1	TRBV6-5	TRBJ2-7	NA
CASSLGASSYEQYF	TGTGCCAGCAGCTTAGGCGCGAGCTCCTACGAGCAGTACTTC	NA	TRBV7-9	TRBJ2-7	NA
CASSEGRDGTGELFF	TGTGCCAGCAGTGAAGGGCGGGATGGCACCGGGGAGCTGTTTTTT	NA	TRBV2	TRBJ2-2	NA
CASTSVGEQYF	TGTGCCAGCACCTCGGTGGGGGAGCAGTACTTC	NA	TRBV2	TRBJ2-7	NA
CASSLLAHGSGYEQYF	TGTGCCAGCAGTTTATTGGCACACGGTTCTGGCTACGAGCAGTACTTC	NA	TRBV27	TRBJ2-7	NA
CASSFGTGWDNEQFF	TGTGCCAGCAGCTTCGGGACAGGGTGGGATAATGAGCAGTTCTTC	TRBD1	TRBV11-2	TRBJ2-1	NA
CASRAPGQNTEAFF	TGTGCCAGCAGGGCACCGGGACAGAACACTGAAGCTTTCTTT	NA	TRBV6-5	TRBJ1-1	NA
CSVALIAGGKNEQFF	TGCAGCGTTGCCCTCATAGCGGGAGGTAAGAATGAGCAGTTCTTC	TRBD2	TRBV29-1	TRBJ2-1	NA
CASRVTSGSPYEQYF	TGTGCCAGTAGGGTAACTAGCGGGAGCCCCTACGAGCAGTACTTC	TRBD2	TRBV19	TRBJ2-7	once
CASSMTSGRAVGANVLTF	TGTGCCAGCAGCATGACTAGCGGGAGGGCCGTTGGGGCCAACGTCCTGACTTTC	TRBD2	TRBV5-5	TRBJ2-6	NA
CASSLGGGGRETQYF	TGTGCTAGCAGCTTAGGAGGAGGGGGTCGAGAGACCCAGTACTTC	NA	TRBV7-7	TRBJ2-5	NA
CAGQAGQETQYF	TGTGCCGGACAAGCGGGACAAGAGACCCAGTACTTC	TRBD2	TRBV2	TRBJ2-5	once